This T cell receptor beta chain was obtained from a study of T cells in Graves' hyperthyroidism and ophthalmopathy. Study overall: Staff took peripheral blood when the initial diagnosis was made, before any treatment began. Study findings and constraints: Most expanded thyroid clonotypes above 0.001 also appeared in blood.

Each person with ophthalmopathy scored at least 3 on the Clinical Activity Score, reached NOSPECS grade 4 or higher, and had been ill under 3 months. V gave up 10 bases and J gave up 4 bases; unmatched junction bases: 4. This CDR3 region has 12 residues. Per the germline V gene, CDR1 is MDHEN and CDR2 is SYDVKM. Amplification of TCR beta CDR3 regions was performed using RNA transcripts as template. Carried out on the TCR CDR3, a first-round RT-PCR used the HTBI primer set. MiXCR, run by TCRdb on the multiplex PCR reads, gives a single entry per CDR3 protein. The sample has more than 500,000 distinct CDR3 sequences, approximately 14% seen once. This clonotype came up many times. As yet, its antigen is unknown.

The chain couples TRBV28 to TRBJ2-7; the match to TRBD2 covers 10 bases. The specimen sequenced was blood. The clonotype originates from a woman aged 40 to 50 with Graves' ophthalmopathy. The CDR3 region is CATGLAAYEQYF. The CDR3 coding sequence is TGTGCCACCGGACTAGCGGCATACGAGCAGTACTTC. The full variable domain, its missing parts supplied by reference TRBV28 and TRBJ2-7, is DVKVTQSSRYLVKRTGEKVFLECVQDMDHENMFWYRQDPGLGLRLIYFSYDVKMKEKGDIPEGYSVSREKKERFSLILESASTNQTSMYLCATGLAAYEQYFGPGTRLTVT.